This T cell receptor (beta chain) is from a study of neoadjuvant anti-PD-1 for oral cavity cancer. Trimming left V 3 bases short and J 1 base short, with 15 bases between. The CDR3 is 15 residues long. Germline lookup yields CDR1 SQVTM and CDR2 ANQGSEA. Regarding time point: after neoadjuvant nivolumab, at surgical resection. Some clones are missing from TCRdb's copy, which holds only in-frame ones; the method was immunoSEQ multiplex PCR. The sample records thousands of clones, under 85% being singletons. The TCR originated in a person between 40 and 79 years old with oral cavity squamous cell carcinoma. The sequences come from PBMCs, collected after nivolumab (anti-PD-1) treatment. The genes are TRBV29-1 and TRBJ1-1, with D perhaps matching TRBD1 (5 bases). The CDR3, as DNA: TGCAGCGTTGAGGGCGGCAGGGTGGAGAACACTGAAGCTTTCTTT. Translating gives CSVEGGRVENTEAFF.